These 2 T cell receptor beta chains were sequenced from one sample in a study of PD-L1 blockade in urothelial cancer. The repertoire was sequenced with immunoSEQ multiplex PCR; TCRdb's copy has only in-frame clones and lacks some. The sample consists of over 40,000 clones, around 80% of them appearing once. The sample in question was PBMCs, obtained around atezolizumab (anti-PD-L1) treatment. The receptor source for this set is an older man with urothelial cancer.

This chain connects TRBV18 to TRBJ1-2; D is undetermined. The CDR3 spans 15 residues. Germline CDR1 is KGHSH and CDR2 is LQKENI. V dropped 3 bases and J dropped 4 bases, with 15 bases sitting between them. The CDR3 DNA reads as TGTGCCAGCTCACCTGTAAGGGCGGGGATCTATGGCTACACCTTC. The encoded protein is CASSPVRAGIYGYTF.

The chain joins TRBV6-1 to TRBJ1-6; tentatively, D is TRBD1 (6 bases). The CDR3 totals 14 residues. Germline V gene lookup returns CDR1 MNHNS and CDR2 SASEGT. Deletions cut 8 bases from V and 2 bases from J, with 10 bases between. The CDR3 region is CASLRTAYNSPLHF. The CDR3 DNA is TGTGCCAGCCTCCGGACAGCCTATAATTCACCCCTCCACTTT.